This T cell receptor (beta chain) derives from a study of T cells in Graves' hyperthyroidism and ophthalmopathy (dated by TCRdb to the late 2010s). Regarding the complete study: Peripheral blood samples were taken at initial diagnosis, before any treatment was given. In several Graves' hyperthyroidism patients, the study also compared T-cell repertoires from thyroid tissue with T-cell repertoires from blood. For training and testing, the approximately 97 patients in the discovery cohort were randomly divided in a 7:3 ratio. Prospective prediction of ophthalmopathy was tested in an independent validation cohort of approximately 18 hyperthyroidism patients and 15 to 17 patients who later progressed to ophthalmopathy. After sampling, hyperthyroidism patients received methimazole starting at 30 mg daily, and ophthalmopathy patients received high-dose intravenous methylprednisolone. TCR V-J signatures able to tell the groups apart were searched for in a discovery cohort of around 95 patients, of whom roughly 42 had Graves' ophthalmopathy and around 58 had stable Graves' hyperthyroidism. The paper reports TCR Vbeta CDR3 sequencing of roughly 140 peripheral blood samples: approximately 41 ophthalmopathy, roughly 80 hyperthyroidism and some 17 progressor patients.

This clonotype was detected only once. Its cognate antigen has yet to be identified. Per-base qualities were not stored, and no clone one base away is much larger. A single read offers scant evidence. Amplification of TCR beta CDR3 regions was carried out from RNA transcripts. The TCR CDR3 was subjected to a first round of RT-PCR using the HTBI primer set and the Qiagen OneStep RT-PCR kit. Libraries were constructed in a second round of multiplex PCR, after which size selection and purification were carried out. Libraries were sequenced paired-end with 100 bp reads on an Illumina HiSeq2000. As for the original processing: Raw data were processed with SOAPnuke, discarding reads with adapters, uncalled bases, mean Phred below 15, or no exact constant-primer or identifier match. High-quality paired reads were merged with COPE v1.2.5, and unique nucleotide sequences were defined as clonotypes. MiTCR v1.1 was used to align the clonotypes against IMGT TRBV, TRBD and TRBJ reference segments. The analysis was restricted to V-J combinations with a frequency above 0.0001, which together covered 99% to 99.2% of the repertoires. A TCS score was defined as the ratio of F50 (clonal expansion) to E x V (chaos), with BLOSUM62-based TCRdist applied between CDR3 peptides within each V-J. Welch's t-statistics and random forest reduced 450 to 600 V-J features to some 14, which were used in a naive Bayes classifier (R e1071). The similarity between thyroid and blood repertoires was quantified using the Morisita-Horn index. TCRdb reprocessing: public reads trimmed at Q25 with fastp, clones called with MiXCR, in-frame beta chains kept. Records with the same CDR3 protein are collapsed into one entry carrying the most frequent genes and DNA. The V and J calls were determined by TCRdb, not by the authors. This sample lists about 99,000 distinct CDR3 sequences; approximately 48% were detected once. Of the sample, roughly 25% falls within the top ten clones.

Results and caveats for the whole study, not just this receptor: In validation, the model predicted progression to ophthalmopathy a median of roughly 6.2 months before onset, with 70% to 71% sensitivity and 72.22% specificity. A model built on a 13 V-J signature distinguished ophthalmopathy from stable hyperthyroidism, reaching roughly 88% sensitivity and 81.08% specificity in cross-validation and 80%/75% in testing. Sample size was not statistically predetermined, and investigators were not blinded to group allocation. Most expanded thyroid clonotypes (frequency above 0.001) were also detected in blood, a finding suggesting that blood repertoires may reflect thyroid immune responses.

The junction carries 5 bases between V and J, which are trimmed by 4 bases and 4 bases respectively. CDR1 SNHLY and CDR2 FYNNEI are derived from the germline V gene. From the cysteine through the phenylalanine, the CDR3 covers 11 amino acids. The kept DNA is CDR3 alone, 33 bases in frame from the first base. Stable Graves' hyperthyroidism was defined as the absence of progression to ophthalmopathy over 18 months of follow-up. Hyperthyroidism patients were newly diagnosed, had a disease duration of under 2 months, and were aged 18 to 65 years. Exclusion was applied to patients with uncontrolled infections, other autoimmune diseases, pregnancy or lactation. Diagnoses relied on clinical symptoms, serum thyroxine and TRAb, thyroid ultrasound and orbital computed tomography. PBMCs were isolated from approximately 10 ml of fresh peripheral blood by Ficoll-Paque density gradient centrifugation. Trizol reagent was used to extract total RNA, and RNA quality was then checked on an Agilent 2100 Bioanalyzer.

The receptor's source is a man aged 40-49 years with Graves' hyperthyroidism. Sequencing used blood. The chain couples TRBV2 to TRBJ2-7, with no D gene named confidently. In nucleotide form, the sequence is TGTGCCAGCAGTGGGGCGTACGAGCAGTACTTC. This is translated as CASSGAYEQYF.